The 5 T cell receptor beta chains listed next were all sequenced from one sample in a study of T cell responses to AZD1222 COVID-19 vaccine. TCRdb keeps only in-frame clones here, not all; method: immunoSEQ multiplex PCR. The data show approximately 80,000 clones, around 91% seen once. Material: peripheral blood, obtained on day 0 of AZD1222 vaccination. The receptors stem from an adult in good health.

The chain recombines TRBV5-1 with TRBJ2-5, with D perhaps TRBD2 (6 bases). The V end was cut by 3 bases, the J end by 0 bases, with 15 bases between. The CDR3 loop spans 16 amino acids. CDR1 and CDR2 from the germline V gene are SGHRS and YFSETQ. DNA for the CDR3: TGCGCCAGCAGCTCCCGGACTAATTGGTACCAAGAGACCCAGTACTTC. Encoded protein: CASSSRTNWYQETQYF.

This clone was seen only once. The chain employs TRBV5-4 and TRBJ2-1; 12 positions match TRBD2. Germline CDR1 SGHNT, CDR2 YYREEE (reference sequence). After removal of 4 bases from V and 8 bases from J, the junction contained 10 bases not matched to a gene. The CDR3 loop spans 16 amino acids. CDR3 sequence: CASSPRRPSGRDEQFF. In DNA form, the CDR3 reads TGTGCCAGCAGCCCCCGGAGGCCTAGCGGGAGGGATGAGCAGTTCTTC.

This chain links TRBV5-1 with TRBJ1-4; D uncertain. CDR1 is SGHRS, CDR2 YFSETQ, per germline. The CDR3 is made up of 14 amino acids. V was pared by 4 bases and J by 7 bases, with 14 bases between. The CDR3 bases are TGCGCCAGCAGCCTTGGGCCTGGGAGTGAAAAACTGTTTTTT. This translates into CASSLGPGSEKLFF.

This clone was counted only a few times. V and J are TRBV19 and TRBJ2-3, with TRBD1 matching over 7 bases. CDR1 and CDR2 from the germline V gene are LNHDA and SQIVND (reference sequence). This CDR3 comprises 16 residues. V was pared by 3 bases and J by 3 bases, with 9 bases of the junction left unmatched. The CDR3 loop reads CASSISAAGGTDTQYF. CDR3 sequence (DNA): TGTGCCAGTAGTATCTCGGCGGCAGGGGGTACAGATACGCAGTATTTT.

The rearrangement joins TRBV6-6 to TRBJ2-5; 9 bases are a match to TRBD1. The V gene's germline CDR1 is MNHNY and CDR2 SVGAGI (reference sequence). V shed 1 base, J shed 3 bases, and the junction held 0 bases outside the gene matches. The CDR3 totals 14 residues. CDR3 region: CASSYWTGEETQYF. The CDR3 DNA follows: TGTGCCAGCAGTTACTGGACAGGGGAAGAGACCCAGTACTTC.